This is a list of T cell receptor beta chains from one sample in a study of cytomegalovirus exposure and HLA in healthy donors. Clones were read by immunoSEQ multiplex PCR, and TCRdb kept only the in-frame ones, dropping some. The data contain about 160,000 clones, roughly 80% of them singletons. Specimen: PBMCs. These receptors were obtained from a middle-aged man in good health and CMV-seronegative. Both conserved end residues are part of each CDR3. The order of the fields is D gene, V gene, CDR3 length, J gene, clone size, CDR3 protein, CDR3 DNA. The D gene is left open where the match is weak. Clone size is given for some rows only: seen once, a few or many times, or a class if the clone is expanded.

D gene: .
V gene: TRBV5-6
CDR3 length: 12
J gene: TRBJ2-1
clone size: .
CDR3 protein: CASSPVRDIWFF
CDR3 DNA: TGTGCCAGCAGCCCGGTCCGGGACATTTGGTTCTTC

D gene: .
V gene: TRBV27
CDR3 length: 13
J gene: TRBJ1-2
clone size: once
CDR3 protein: CASSFGQNYGYTF
CDR3 DNA: TGTGCCAGCAGTTTTGGCCAGAACTATGGCTACACCTTC

D gene: TRBD1
V gene: TRBV7-9
CDR3 length: 15
J gene: TRBJ1-4
clone size: .
CDR3 protein: CASSQTGQGNEKLFF
CDR3 DNA: TGTGCCAGCAGCCAAACGGGACAGGGGAATGAAAAACTGTTTTTT

D gene: .
V gene: TRBV21-1
CDR3 length: 16
J gene: TRBJ1-2
clone size: .
CDR3 protein: CASSKASGGKPGGYTF
CDR3 DNA: TGTGCCAGCAGCAAAGCCTCCGGGGGGAAGCCTGGCGGCTACACCTTC

D gene: TRBD1
V gene: TRBV4-2
CDR3 length: 15
J gene: TRBJ2-2
clone size: .
CDR3 protein: CASSQAGDSTGELFF
CDR3 DNA: TGTGCCAGCAGCCAAGCTGGGGACAGCACCGGGGAGCTGTTTTTT

D gene: .
V gene: TRBV10-3
CDR3 length: 13
J gene: TRBJ1-1
clone size: once
CDR3 protein: CASIQGLNTEAFF
CDR3 DNA: TGTGCCTCGATACAGGGCTTGAACACTGAAGCTTTCTTT

D gene: TRBD1
V gene: TRBV5-1
CDR3 length: 13
J gene: TRBJ1-2
clone size: .
CDR3 protein: CASTPGTGAGYTF
CDR3 DNA: TGCGCCAGCACCCCGGGGACAGGAGCTGGCTACACCTTC

D gene: .
V gene: TRBV6-1
CDR3 length: 12
J gene: TRBJ2-3
clone size: .
CDR3 protein: CASSEGRVGQYF
CDR3 DNA: TGTGCCAGCAGTGAAGGCAGGGTGGGGCAGTATTTT

D gene: TRBD1
V gene: TRBV6-1
CDR3 length: 13
J gene: TRBJ1-1
clone size: .
CDR3 protein: CASSWTGEGEAFF
CDR3 DNA: TGTGCCAGCAGCTGGACAGGGGAAGGTGAAGCTTTCTTT

D gene: .
V gene: TRBV2
CDR3 length: 13
J gene: TRBJ2-7
clone size: few
CDR3 protein: CASSVGRFYEQYF
CDR3 DNA: TGTGCCAGCAGTGTCGGCAGGTTCTACGAGCAGTACTTC

D gene: .
V gene: TRBV19
CDR3 length: 12
J gene: TRBJ2-3
clone size: few
CDR3 protein: CASSKRVDTQYF
CDR3 DNA: TGTGCCAGTAGCAAACGAGTTGATACGCAGTATTTT

D gene: TRBD1
V gene: TRBV29-1
CDR3 length: 14
J gene: TRBJ2-5
clone size: once
CDR3 protein: CSVGTGGEGETQYF
CDR3 DNA: TGCAGCGTTGGGACAGGGGGCGAAGGCGAGACCCAGTACTTC

D gene: TRBD2
V gene: TRBV2
CDR3 length: 16
J gene: TRBJ2-7
clone size: .
CDR3 protein: CASSFVLAGSSYEQYF
CDR3 DNA: TGTGCCAGCAGTTTCGTCTTAGCGGGGAGCTCCTACGAGCAGTACTTC

D gene: .
V gene: TRBV7-9
CDR3 length: 15
J gene: TRBJ1-2
clone size: .
CDR3 protein: CASSLQTGRDYGYTF
CDR3 DNA: TGTGCCAGCAGCTTACAGACAGGACGGGACTATGGCTACACCTTC

D gene: .
V gene: TRBV5-1
CDR3 length: 15
J gene: TRBJ1-6
clone size: .
CDR3 protein: CASSLEGQGESPLHF
CDR3 DNA: TGCGCCAGCAGCTTGGAAGGGCAGGGTGAATCACCCCTCCACTTT

D gene: .
V gene: TRBV27
CDR3 length: 13
J gene: TRBJ1-2
clone size: .
CDR3 protein: CASSLTEHYGYTF
CDR3 DNA: TGTGCCAGCAGTCTGACAGAGCACTATGGCTACACCTTC

D gene: .
V gene: TRBV4-1
CDR3 length: 14
J gene: TRBJ2-7
clone size: .
CDR3 protein: CASSQAPSLYEQYF
CDR3 DNA: TGCGCCAGCAGCCAAGCCCCTAGCCTCTACGAGCAGTACTTC

D gene: .
V gene: TRBV18
CDR3 length: 20
J gene: TRBJ2-3
clone size: .
CDR3 protein: CASSPSATLNRVEGTDTQYF
CDR3 DNA: TGTGCCAGCTCACCATCAGCCACTCTAAACAGGGTCGAGGGCACAGATACGCAGTATTTT

D gene: .
V gene: TRBV6-1
CDR3 length: 14
J gene: TRBJ1-1
clone size: .
CDR3 protein: CASSEAGQNTEAFF
CDR3 DNA: TGTGCCAGCAGTGAAGCTGGACAGAACACTGAAGCTTTCTTT

D gene: .
V gene: TRBV6-5
CDR3 length: 12
J gene: TRBJ2-1
clone size: .
CDR3 protein: CASSKQGKEQFF
CDR3 DNA: TGTGCCAGCAGTAAACAGGGAAAGGAACAGTTCTTC

D gene: .
V gene: TRBV12-5
CDR3 length: 14
J gene: TRBJ2-7
clone size: .
CDR3 protein: CASGASPGSHEQYF
CDR3 DNA: TGTGCTAGTGGGGCGAGTCCAGGTTCCCACGAGCAGTACTTC

D gene: .
V gene: TRBV6-1
CDR3 length: 14
J gene: TRBJ1-1
clone size: .
CDR3 protein: CASRLREQVKEAFF
CDR3 DNA: TGTGCCAGTCGACTCAGGGAACAAGTAAAGGAAGCTTTCTTT

D gene: .
V gene: TRBV5-1
CDR3 length: 16
J gene: TRBJ1-2
clone size: few
CDR3 protein: CASSLQGPDWMDGYTF
CDR3 DNA: TGCGCCAGCAGCTTGCAGGGGCCGGATTGGATGGATGGCTACACCTTC

D gene: TRBD2
V gene: TRBV29-1
CDR3 length: 13
J gene: TRBJ2-7
clone size: .
CDR3 protein: CSVEGGAPYEQYF
CDR3 DNA: TGCAGCGTTGAGGGAGGGGCCCCCTACGAGCAGTACTTC

D gene: .
V gene: TRBV7-2
CDR3 length: 14
J gene: TRBJ1-1
clone size: .
CDR3 protein: CASSGQPKNTEAFF
CDR3 DNA: TGTGCCAGCAGCGGACAGCCAAAGAACACTGAAGCTTTCTTT

D gene: .
V gene: TRBV5-6
CDR3 length: 14
J gene: TRBJ2-7
clone size: .
CDR3 protein: CASSLIHLSYEQYF
CDR3 DNA: TGTGCCAGCAGCTTAATACACCTCTCCTACGAGCAGTACTTC

D gene: TRBD2
V gene: TRBV5-6
CDR3 length: 15
J gene: TRBJ2-1
clone size: .
CDR3 protein: CASSLLAGENNEQFF
CDR3 DNA: TGTGCCAGCAGCTTACTAGCGGGGGAAAACAATGAGCAGTTCTTC

D gene: .
V gene: TRBV6-1
CDR3 length: 16
J gene: TRBJ2-3
clone size: .
CDR3 protein: CASSEFGIGRTDTQYF
CDR3 DNA: TGTGCCAGCAGTGAATTTGGGATAGGGAGAACAGATACGCAGTATTTT

D gene: .
V gene: TRBV10-1
CDR3 length: 15
J gene: TRBJ2-3
clone size: .
CDR3 protein: CASSESGEGTDTQYF
CDR3 DNA: TGCGCCAGCAGTGAGTCAGGGGAAGGCACAGATACGCAGTATTTT

D gene: TRBD1
V gene: TRBV4-3
CDR3 length: 16
J gene: TRBJ2-6
clone size: few
CDR3 protein: CASSQWDSSGANVLTF
CDR3 DNA: TGCGCCAGCAGCCAGTGGGACAGCTCTGGGGCCAACGTCCTGACTTTC

D gene: TRBD1
V gene: TRBV30
CDR3 length: 13
J gene: TRBJ2-1
clone size: .
CDR3 protein: CAWSEQGVNEQFF
CDR3 DNA: TGTGCCTGGAGTGAGCAGGGGGTGAATGAGCAGTTCTTC